The 24 T cell receptor beta chains given below trace back to one sample, sequenced in a study of CD8 T cells in ankylosing spondylitis (dated by TCRdb to about 2017). The library was made by 5' RACE. The sample was run on an Illumina HiSeq 2500. TCRdb took the public reads, trimmed them with fastp at Q25, ran MiXCR for clone calling and kept in-frame beta chains. Each entry merges the rows of one CDR3 protein and shows their most common DNA and genes. Across this sample there are under 150,000 distinct CDR3 sequences, with about an eighth seen only once. Around 4.1% of the sample lies in the top ten. The sequenced sample consisted of blood, either unsorted or a sorted T cell fraction (not recorded which). The source is a female donor with ankylosing spondylitis or in good health (not recorded which).

This chain joins TRBV24-1 and TRBJ2-2, with TRBD1 matching over 7 bases. With 3 bases clipped from V and 5 bases from J, the junction kept 8 bases outside the gene matches. This CDR3 is built from 16 residues. Germline V CDR1 and CDR2: KGHDR, SFDVKD. The CDR3 sequence is CATSDPGTAVTGELFF. The CDR3 bases are TGTGCCACCAGTGATCCCGGGACAGCAGTAACCGGGGAGCTGTTTTTT.

Notes on this clonotype: At one boundary the junction diverges from the germline segment, which might be a read error. The rearrangement uses TRBV9 and TRBJ1-5; D gene unclear. CDR3 length equals 13 residues. Germline CDR1 SGDLS, CDR2 YYNGEE. In nucleotides, the CDR3 is TGTGCCAACAGCGTAGGTAGCAATCAGCCCCAGCATTTT. This sequence encodes CANSVGSNQPQHF.

This chain joins TRBV27 and TRBJ1-5; TRBD1 agrees at 8 bases. CDR3 length: 15 residues. In germline, CDR1 is MNHEY, CDR2 SMNVEV (reference sequence). V gave up 5 bases and J gave up 7 bases; unmatched junction bases: 10. The CDR3 region is CASSPEGQARQPQHF. The CDR3, as DNA: TGTGCCAGCAGTCCTGAGGGACAGGCCCGACAGCCCCAGCATTTT.

V usage is TRBV28 and J usage is TRBJ2-1, with 7 bases lining up with TRBD1. Germline loops: CDR1 MDHEN, CDR2 SYDVKM. The CDR3 runs 14 residues. V gave up 7 bases and J gave up 0 bases; unmatched junction bases: 3. CDR3 protein: CASTTGTSYNEQFF. The CDR3 DNA reads TGTGCCAGCACGACAGGGACCTCCTACAATGAGCAGTTCTTC.

This clonotype was counted only a few times. The chain recombines TRBV7-9 with TRBJ1-1; no clear D. Germline V gene data show CDR1 as SEHNR and CDR2 as FQNEAQ (reference sequence). The length of the CDR3 is 17 residues. The V gene lost 0 bases and the J gene lost 0 bases, with 14 bases spanning the gap. The CDR3 sequence: CASSLADSRLMNTEAFF. In nucleotides, the CDR3 is TGTGCCAGCAGCTTAGCGGATTCACGGTTAATGAACACTGAAGCTTTCTTT.

This clonotype showed up many times. The rearrangement links TRBV7-9 to TRBJ1-2; no clear D. V lost 4 bases and J 7 bases, leaving 7 bases between the germline ends. Per the germline V gene, CDR1 is SEHNR and CDR2 is FQNEAQ (reference sequence). The CDR3 runs to 11 residues. CDR3: CASSSFGGYTF. CDR3 nucleotide sequence: TGTGCCAGCAGCTCCTTTGGTGGCTACACCTTC.

This clonotype was seen ten or more times. The chain combines TRBV5-1 with TRBJ2-5; D may be TRBD2 (6 bases). The CDR3 length is 15 residues. CDR1 is SGHRS, CDR2 YFSETQ, per germline. The ends were cut back, 7 bases at V and 3 bases at J, with 19 bases in the middle. In DNA form, the CDR3 reads TGCGCCAGCTGCGGGGCAGGGAGTTGGGAAGAGACCCAGTACTTC. This codes for CASCGAGSWEETQYF.

Ten or more counts support this clonotype. The chain has TRBV5-6 and TRBJ2-1; 8 bases match TRBD1. This CDR3 is 17 amino acids long. Unmatched junction bases numbered 12, after V lost 3 bases and J lost 4 bases. Germline CDR1 is SGHDT and CDR2 is YYEEEE. CDR3 sequence (DNA): TGTGCCAGCAGCTGGAGGCCCCGACAGGGGAGGTACAATGAGCAGTTCTTC. The encoded protein is CASSWRPRQGRYNEQFF. Full variable domain (remainder filled in from reference TRBV5-6 and TRBJ2-1): DAGVTQSPTHLIKTRGQQVTLRCSPKSGHDTVSWYQQALGQGPQFIFQYYEEEERQRGNFPDRFSGHQFPNYSSELNVNALLLGDSALYLCASSWRPRQGRYNEQFFGPGTRLTVL.

In its sample, this clonotype was seen many times. This rearrangement joins TRBV5-4 to TRBJ2-7; tentatively, D is TRBD1 (6 bases). Germline V gene sequence: CDR1 SGHNT, CDR2 YYREEE (reference sequence). Trimming pared 2 bases from V and 2 bases from J, leaving 11 bases between. CDR3 length: 14 residues. This CDR3 is CASSFRGSTYEQYF. The CDR3 DNA reads TGTGCCAGCAGCTTCAGGGGCAGCACCTACGAGCAGTACTTC.

This clonotype was recorded at least ten times. This chain uses TRBV5-1 with TRBJ1-3; D possibly corresponds to TRBD1 (5 bases). CDR3 length: 15 residues. Germline CDR1 is SGHRS and CDR2 is YFSETQ. Trimming pared 4 bases from V and 2 bases from J, leaving 13 bases between. The CDR3 region has the DNA TGCGCCAGCAGCCCGACAGCTGATCCTGGAAACACCATATATTTT. It is translated as CASSPTADPGNTIYF.

This clonotype was observed at least ten times. This sequence joins TRBV30 and TRBJ2-2; D is ambiguous. Trimming took off 1 base at V and 3 bases at J, with 18 bases between the two ends. The V gene's germline CDR1 is GTSNPN and CDR2 SVGIG (reference sequence). The CDR3 contains 17 residues. The DNA of the CDR3 is TGTGCCTGGAGTGGCCCTGGCACTACTCCCGACACCGGGGAGCTGTTTTTT. Its protein product is CAWSGPGTTPDTGELFF.

Ten or more counts support this clonotype. The rearrangement uses TRBV6-4 and TRBJ2-1; the match to TRBD1 covers 11 bases. CDR1 MRHNA and CDR2 SNTAGT come from the germline V gene. The V segment lost 4 bases and the J segment 5 bases; nucleotides outside the gene matches: 1. The CDR3 consists of 14 residues. The chain's CDR3 is CASSGDRGNNEQFF. As DNA, the CDR3 is TGTGCCAGCAGTGGGGACAGGGGGAACAATGAGCAGTTCTTC.

At least ten counts were recorded for this clonotype. The rearrangement joins TRBV6-2 or TRBV6-3 to TRBJ2-5, with D unclear. V lost 2 bases and J lost 5, with 15 bases in between. The CDR3 length is 15 residues. Germline V gene sequence: CDR1 MNHEY, CDR2 SVGEGT. The CDR3 nucleotides read TGTGCCAGCAGTTACAAGGATCGGCCCCGGGAGACCCAGTACTTC. Translated, it gives CASSYKDRPRETQYF.

This clonotype was observed at least ten times. This chain joins TRBV5-1 and TRBJ2-5; 8 bases are shared with TRBD1. V was clipped by 0 bases and J by 5 bases; unmatched bases: 6. This CDR3 contains 15 residues. Looked up from germline, CDR1 is SGHRS and CDR2 is YFSETQ. CDR3 coding DNA: TGCGCCAGCAGCTTGGTAAAACAGGGGGACGAGACCCAGTACTTC. It encodes CASSLVKQGDETQYF.

The chain recombines TRBV3-1 with TRBJ2-1, with a weak D call TRBD1 (5 bases). The CDR3 covers 14 residues. The V gene's germline CDR1 is LGHDT and CDR2 YNNKEL (reference sequence). V lost 1 base and J 9 bases, leaving 13 bases between the germline ends. The DNA for the CDR3 is TGTGCCAGCAGCCAAGGGGGCCGCGGCGGTGAGCAGTTCTTC. Its translation is CASSQGGRGGEQFF.

This clonotype was counted many times. This chain connects TRBV6-5 to TRBJ2-7; TRBD1 aligns across 10 bases. The V segment lost 0 bases and the J segment 4 bases; nucleotides outside the gene matches: 6. This CDR3 spans 16 amino acids. Germline V lookup: CDR1 MNHEY, CDR2 SVGAGI. This chain's CDR3 is CASSYSGQGSSYEQYF. CDR3 nucleotide sequence: TGTGCCAGCAGTTACTCGGGACAGGGGAGCAGTTACGAGCAGTACTTC.

This clonotype has a count of ten or more. The junction and the germline gene differ at one end; a read error may be behind it. The genes are TRBV5-1 and TRBJ1-1; 10 bases fit TRBD1. Germline values: CDR1 SGHRS, CDR2 YFSETQ. This CDR3 comprises 14 residues. CDR3 in amino acids: CASSPSGTGAGPIF. DNA for the CDR3: TGCGCCAGCAGCCCATCCGGGACAGGGGCCGGGCCAATCTTT.

This clonotype was observed at least ten times. This chain uses TRBV4-2 with TRBJ1-1, with D tentatively TRBD1 (6 bases). The CDR3 has 14 residues. Per the germline V gene, CDR1 is LGHNA and CDR2 is YNFKEQ. V lost 6 bases and J lost 2, with 13 bases in between. The CDR3 DNA is TGTGCCAGCAGAACAGGGATAACAAACACTGAAGCTTTCTTT. The encoded protein is CASRTGITNTEAFF.

This clonotype was counted at least ten times. The rearrangement joins TRBV7-2 to TRBJ2-7; D remains unclear. V was pared by 1 base and J by 3 bases, with 10 bases between. The length of the CDR3 is 14 residues. Germline loops: CDR1 SGHTA, CDR2 FQGNSA. The CDR3 coding sequence is TGTGCCAGCAGCTTAGTGGACCTCAGCTACGAGCAGTACTTC. Protein: CASSLVDLSYEQYF.

This clonotype showed up many times. This CDR3 reads CASSNPGSVETQYF. In DNA form, the CDR3 reads TGCGCCAGCAGCAACCCGGGATCCGTAGAGACCCAGTACTTC. This chain joins TRBV5-1 and TRBJ2-5, with D possibly matching TRBD2 (5 bases). CDR3 length: 14 amino acids. Trimming removed 4 bases from V and 4 bases from J, with 14 bases in between. In germline, CDR1 is SGHRS, CDR2 YFSETQ.

This clonotype was observed at least ten times. The genes are TRBV5-1 and TRBJ1-1; D may be TRBD1 (6 bases). The CDR3 totals 16 residues. Germline loops: CDR1 SGHRS, CDR2 YFSETQ. Trimming stripped 4 bases from V and 3 bases from J, with 19 bases between. The CDR3 region has the DNA TGCGCCAGCAGCCTGCAGGGGCTCCTTAGGGACACTGAAGCTTTCTTT. It yields the protein CASSLQGLLRDTEAFF.

This clonotype was detected many times. This chain links TRBV12-3 or TRBV12-4 with TRBJ2-1; D might be TRBD1 (6 bases). V was clipped by 5 bases and J by 0 bases, with 20 bases between them. This CDR3 has 18 amino acids. Here the CDR3 reads CASSRRVQGKSSYNEQFF. Written as DNA, the CDR3 is TGTGCCAGCAGTCGAAGGGTTCAGGGGAAGAGCTCCTACAATGAGCAGTTCTTC.

Ten or more counts support this clonotype. The gene calls are TRBV7-6 and TRBJ2-7; D gene ambiguous. CDR3 length: 14 amino acids. CDR1 and CDR2 (germline): SGHVS, FNYEAQ. Trimming removed 4 bases at V and 2 bases at J, with 12 bases between. The CDR3 loop is CASSSLHRAYEQYF. DNA of the CDR3: TGTGCCAGCAGCTCTCTCCACAGAGCCTACGAGCAGTACTTC.

Of note for this clonotype: This may stem from a read error, because a much larger clone lies one nucleotide away. This chain uses TRBV11-2 with TRBJ2-3; no clear D gene. Germline CDR1 is SGHAT and CDR2 is FQNNGV. The CDR3 is 17 amino acids. DNA of the CDR3: TGTGTCAGCAGCTTAGGGTTGCGGCGCTCAGGCCCAGATACGCAGTATTTT. Translated: CVSSLGLRRSGPDTQYF.